The next 20 T cell receptor beta chains were all read from a single sample in a study of response to subunit inactivated influenza vaccine. TCRdb re-called the RT-PCR reads with MiXCR, one entry per CDR3 protein. The sample consists of 450,000 to 700,000 distinct CDR3 sequences, around 13% of them appearing once. Sample: PBMCs from blood, taken 11 to 12 days after vaccination. The receptors originated from a man aged 45-65 years who received an inactivated influenza vaccine.

The rearrangement uses TRBV5-1 and TRBJ2-5; either TRBD1 or TRBD2 may supply D (5 bases each). Germline CDR1 SGHRS, CDR2 YFSETQ. CDR3 length equals 15 residues. Trimming shortened V by 4 bases and J by 1 base, and 14 bases separated the two germline ends. The CDR3 reads CASSNRDGRQETQYF. In nucleotides, the CDR3 is TGCGCCAGCAGCAACCGGGACGGACGCCAAGAGACCCAGTACTTC.

This clonotype was picked up many times. The CDR3 coding sequence is TGTGCCAGCAGACAGCCGGGACAGAGCTCCTACAATGAGCAGTTCTTC. Translation gives CASRQPGQSSYNEQFF. The chain employs TRBV12-3 or TRBV12-4 and TRBJ2-1; 7 bases fit TRBD1. The CDR3 extends over 16 amino acids. Unmatched junction bases numbered 8, after V lost 6 bases and J lost 0 bases.

This clonotype was observed a few times. This chain connects TRBV20-1 to TRBJ2-7; the match to TRBD2 covers 7 bases. The CDR3 is 14 amino acids. Unmatched junction bases numbered 6, after V lost 3 bases and J lost 1 base. The germline gives CDR1 DFQATT, CDR2 SNEGSKA (reference sequence). As DNA, the CDR3 is TGCAGTGCTAGCCCTAGCGGTTCTTCCTACGAGCAGTACTTC. Amino acid sequence: CSASPSGSSYEQYF.

The sample holds a few counts of this clonotype. In DNA form, the CDR3 reads TGCAGTGCTAACCCGACAGCCCGGGGCTACACCTTC. It specifies CSANPTARGYTF. This chain connects TRBV20-1 to TRBJ1-2, with D possibly TRBD1 on 5 matching bases. The CDR3 spans 12 residues. Trimming stripped 4 bases from V and 8 bases from J, with 14 bases between. The V gene's germline CDR1 is DFQATT and CDR2 SNEGSKA (reference sequence).

The chain recombines TRBV20-1 with TRBJ2-1, with 8 bases fitting TRBD2. The CDR3 is made up of 13 amino acids. V lost 3 bases, J lost 8 bases, and 6 bases stayed unmatched. The germline V gene encodes CDR1 DFQATT and CDR2 SNEGSKA (reference sequence). CDR3 sequence: CSARTGTSDEQFF. CDR3 coding DNA: TGCAGTGCTAGGACCGGGACTAGTGATGAGCAGTTCTTC.

The genes are TRBV20-1 and TRBJ2-5; D is undetermined. Germline-derived CDR1 and CDR2 are DFQATT and SNEGSKA (reference sequence). This CDR3 has 11 amino acids. Trimming cost V 6 bases and J 0 bases, with 5 bases left between them. Here the CDR3 reads CSATYQETQYF. The CDR3 DNA reads as TGCAGTGCCACATACCAAGAGACCCAGTACTTC.

This chain uses TRBV7-9 with TRBJ2-2, with D possibly matching TRBD2 (5 bases). Germline CDR1 and CDR2: SEHNR and FQNEAQ (reference sequence). Trimming took 9 bases from V and 0 from J, leaving 17 bases between them. The CDR3 is made up of 16 amino acids. The DNA for the CDR3 is TGTGCCAGTAGATCAGGCGGGCTGGCGAACACCGGGGAGCTGTTTTTT. Protein product: CASRSGGLANTGELFF.

This clonotype was seen more than once but under ten times. The J gene is TRBJ2-3, the V gene TRBV10-3; no definite D call. Between the trimmed V and J ends, which lost 0 bases and 0 bases, there was a span of 10 bases. Germline V gene sequence: CDR1 ENHRY, CDR2 SYGVKD. This CDR3 has 16 amino acids. CDR3 sequence reads: CAISESIRTSTDTQYF. CDR3 sequence (DNA): TGTGCCATCAGTGAGTCGATACGCACTAGCACAGATACGCAGTATTTT.

This clonotype was seen only a few times. The gene calls are TRBV5-1 and TRBJ2-2, with D maybe TRBD2 (5 bases). CDR1 is SGHRS, CDR2 YFSETQ, per germline. The CDR3 has 14 residues. With 4 bases removed from V and 5 bases from J, the gap between germline ends came to 12 bases. The CDR3 region is CASSTSGLTGELFF. In DNA, the CDR3 is TGCGCCAGCAGCACTTCGGGGTTGACCGGGGAGCTGTTTTTT.

The chain is built from TRBV24-1 and TRBJ2-2; D is uncertain. The germline V gene has CDR1 KGHDR and CDR2 SFDVKD. V dropped 5 bases and J dropped 0 bases, with 6 bases sitting between them. This CDR3 is 14 amino acids long. CDR3 residues: CATSVQTNTGELFF. DNA of the CDR3: TGTGCCACCAGTGTACAGACGAACACCGGGGAGCTGTTTTTT.

This clonotype has just a few counts. The chain combines TRBV20-1 with TRBJ2-7; TRBD2 matches at 7 bases. V lost 8 bases to trimming and J lost 3 bases; unmatched junction nucleotides: 10. Germline V gene data show CDR1 as DFQATT and CDR2 as SNEGSKA (reference sequence). CDR3 length: 13 amino acids. The CDR3 sequence: CSMKTSTYYEQYF. CDR3 coding DNA: TGCAGTATGAAGACTAGCACCTACTACGAGCAGTACTTC.

The chain recombines TRBV11-1 with TRBJ2-1; D is unresolved. Germline-derived CDR1 and CDR2 are SGHAT and FQDESV (reference sequence). Trimming removed 0 bases at V and 9 bases at J, with 9 bases between. This CDR3 comprises 13 residues. The CDR3 loop is CASSLAGLGEQFF. CDR3 DNA: TGTGCCAGCAGCTTAGCTGGGCTTGGTGAGCAGTTCTTC.

The chain recombines TRBV7-2 with TRBJ2-1, with 11 bases that match TRBD2. The CDR3 is 16 amino acids. The V segment lost 4 bases and the J segment 6 bases; nucleotides outside the gene matches: 8. Germline V gene data show CDR1 as SGHTA and CDR2 as FQGNSA. In nucleotides, the CDR3 is TGTGCCAGCAGCTACCCGGGACTAGCGGAGGGCAATGAGCAGTTCTTC. Residues: CASSYPGLAEGNEQFF.

The V call is TRBV3-1, the J call TRBJ1-1; D might be TRBD1 (6 bases). Germline V gene sequence: CDR1 LGHDT, CDR2 YNNKEL (reference sequence). This CDR3 has 14 amino acids. The V end lost 6 bases, the J end lost 3 bases, and 14 bases lay between the germline ends. CDR3: CASRPTGTYTEAFF. As DNA, the CDR3 is TGTGCCAGCAGACCTACAGGGACGTACACTGAAGCTTTCTTT.

At least ten counts were recorded for this clonotype. The CDR3 DNA reads as TGTGCCAGCCTCGCGGGGAGGACTTATAATTCACCCCTCCACTTT. Amino acid sequence: CASLAGRTYNSPLHF. This chain links TRBV28 with TRBJ1-6; D unclear. The length of the CDR3 is 15 residues. V was clipped by 8 bases and J by 4 bases, with 15 bases between them. The germline V gene has CDR1 MDHEN and CDR2 SYDVKM.

The chain couples TRBV20-1 to TRBJ2-7, with D unresolved. In germline, CDR1 is DFQATT, CDR2 SNEGSKA (reference sequence). This CDR3 is built from 12 residues. Deletions cut 3 bases from V and 5 bases from J, with 11 bases between. In DNA, the CDR3 is TGCAGTGCTAGGGGTCCATCCCACGAGCAGTACTTC. It codes for CSARGPSHEQYF.

This rearrangement joins TRBV5-1 to TRBJ2-7, with TRBD1 matching 8 bases. Germline lookup yields CDR1 SGHRS and CDR2 YFSETQ. Germline trimming cut 1 base from V and 2 bases from J; bases unmatched to any gene: 5. The CDR3 sequence is 15 residues long. In DNA form, the CDR3 reads TGCGCCAGCAGCTTGCGCCCACAGGGGGCCTACGAGCAGTACTTC. It yields the protein CASSLRPQGAYEQYF.

This clonotype occurred a few times. This chain uses TRBV4-2 with TRBJ1-5; D ambiguous. Germline V gene lookup returns CDR1 LGHNA and CDR2 YNFKEQ. V lost 1 base and J 9 bases, leaving 19 bases between the germline ends. The CDR3 has 16 residues. CDR3 protein: CASSQVLETQQGPQHF. CDR3 in DNA: TGTGCCAGCAGCCAAGTTCTCGAGACGCAGCAAGGGCCCCAGCATTTT.

The chain employs TRBV12-5 and TRBJ2-1; a possible D gene is TRBD2 (5 bases). The V gene lost 7 bases and the J gene lost 7 bases, with 17 bases spanning the gap. The CDR3 is 14 amino acids. Germline V lookup: CDR1 LGHNT, CDR2 FRNRAP. CDR3: CASVDGKTENEQFF. The CDR3 DNA follows: TGTGCTAGTGTCGACGGGAAAACGGAAAATGAGCAGTTCTTC.

This clonotype was observed a handful of times. The V call is TRBV6-5, the J call TRBJ2-2; D gene ambiguous. Trimming pared 3 bases from V and 7 bases from J, leaving 6 bases between. The CDR3 is 12 residues long. CDR1 is MNHEY, CDR2 SVGAGI, per germline. The chain's CDR3 is CASSYIGGELFF. CDR3 coding DNA: TGTGCCAGCAGTTATATCGGCGGGGAGCTGTTTTTT.